The clone carrying this T cell receptor beta chain has a handful of counts. Its antigen is not known. Germline V lookup: CDR1 LNHNV, CDR2 YYDKDF (reference sequence). V was cut by 0 bases and J by 5 bases, with 11 bases left in between. This CDR3 comprises 14 residues. The source of the sample is a study of human T cells and chemical hapten exposure. Study-wide points: There were significantly more large CDR3 similarity clusters among expanded TCRs than among controls.

Documented time point: patch test 1, 2 weeks after DPC sensitization. Treatment specified: therapeutic diphenylcyclopropenone sensitization with weekly scalp DPC. At patch-test visits, sampling came before the patch test. TCRdb independently ran MiXCR on the RACE reads; one entry per CDR3 protein. Of roughly 380,000 distinct CDR3 sequences listed, more than 4.5% are singletons. The chain carries TRBV15 and TRBJ2-7; perhaps TRBD2 as D (6 bases). The TCR was taken from a woman aged 45-59 years with alopecia areata. Some clones in this sample may be carry-over from other donors' samples. The input for sequencing was whole blood, taken in connection with sensitization to the hapten diphenylcyclopropenone (DPC). The DNA of the CDR3 is TGTGCCACCAGCAGAGATGGAGGGCGTGACGAGCAGTACTTC. It translates to CATSRDGGRDEQYF.